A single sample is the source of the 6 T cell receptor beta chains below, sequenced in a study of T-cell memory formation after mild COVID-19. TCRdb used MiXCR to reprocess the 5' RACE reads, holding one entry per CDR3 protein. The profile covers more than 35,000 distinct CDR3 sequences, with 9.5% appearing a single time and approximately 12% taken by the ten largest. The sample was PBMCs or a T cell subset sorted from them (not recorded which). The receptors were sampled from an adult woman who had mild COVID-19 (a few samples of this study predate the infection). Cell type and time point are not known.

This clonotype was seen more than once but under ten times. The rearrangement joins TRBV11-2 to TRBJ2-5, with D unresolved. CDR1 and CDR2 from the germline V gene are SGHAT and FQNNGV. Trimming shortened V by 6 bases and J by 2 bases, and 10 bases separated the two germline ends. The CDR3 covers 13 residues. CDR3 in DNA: TGTGCCAGCAGAAGACCCCCACAAGAGACCCAGTACTTC. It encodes CASRRPPQETQYF.

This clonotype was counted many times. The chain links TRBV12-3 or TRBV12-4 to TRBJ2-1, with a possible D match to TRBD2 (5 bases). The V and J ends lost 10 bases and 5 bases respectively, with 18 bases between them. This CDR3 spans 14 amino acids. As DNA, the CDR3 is TGTGCCACCATGAAACGGGGAGTGAACAATGAGCAGTTCTTC. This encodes CATMKRGVNNEQFF.

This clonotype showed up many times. The CDR3 is CASSLEGQPAYEQYF. The CDR3 bases are TGTGCCAGCAGCTTAGAGGGACAGCCAGCCTACGAGCAGTACTTC. This rearrangement joins TRBV7-6 to TRBJ2-7, with TRBD1 identical over 7 bases. The CDR3 length is 15 residues. Germline-derived CDR1 and CDR2 are SGHVS and FNYEAQ. J lost 2 bases, V lost 1 base, and 5 bases had no gene match.

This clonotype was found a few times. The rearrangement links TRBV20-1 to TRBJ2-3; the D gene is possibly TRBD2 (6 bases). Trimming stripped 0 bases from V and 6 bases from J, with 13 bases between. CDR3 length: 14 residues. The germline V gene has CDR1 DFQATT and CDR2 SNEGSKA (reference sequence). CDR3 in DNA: TGCAGTGCTAGAGACCCCGTCCGGGAGGATACGCAGTATTTT. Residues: CSARDPVREDTQYF.

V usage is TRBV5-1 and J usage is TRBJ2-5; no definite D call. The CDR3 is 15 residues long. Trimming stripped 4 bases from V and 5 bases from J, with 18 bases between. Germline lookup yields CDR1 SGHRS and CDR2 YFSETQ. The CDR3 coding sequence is TGCGCCAGCAGCCAAGCATCGACCACCGGGGAGACCCAGTACTTC. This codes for CASSQASTTGETQYF.

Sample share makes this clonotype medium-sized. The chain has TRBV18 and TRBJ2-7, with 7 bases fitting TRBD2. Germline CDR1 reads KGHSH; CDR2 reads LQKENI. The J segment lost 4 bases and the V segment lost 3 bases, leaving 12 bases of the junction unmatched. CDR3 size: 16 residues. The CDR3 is CASSPQGSGGSYEQYF. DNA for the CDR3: TGTGCCAGCTCACCCCAAGGGTCGGGGGGTTCGTACGAGCAGTACTTC.